These 25 T cell receptor beta chains were sequenced from one sample in a study of T cell responses to AZD1222 COVID-19 vaccine. Here immunoSEQ multiplex PCR was the method, and the copy in TCRdb shows in-frame clones only, minus some. The repertoire holds roughly 120,000 clones, with 80% to 95% as singletons. The sequences come from peripheral blood, collected 28 days after the second AZD1222 dose. These receptor sequences come from an adult who received the AZD1222 COVID-19 vaccine.

CDR3: CASSQVSTGQETQYF. For the CDR3, the DNA is TGCGCCAGCAGCCAAGTATCGACAGGTCAAGAGACCCAGTACTTC. The gene calls are TRBV4-1 and TRBJ2-5; possibly TRBD1 for D (6 bases). Germline-derived CDR1 and CDR2 are MGHRA and YSYEKL. The CDR3 sequence is 15 residues long. V was shortened by 1 base and J by 2 bases, with 11 bases between the two germline ends.

This clone was counted only a few times. The gene calls are TRBV7-2 and TRBJ2-7, with 8 nucleotides matching TRBD2. CDR1 and CDR2 from the germline V gene are SGHTA and FQGNSA. This CDR3 is built from 14 residues. The V and J ends lost 1 base and 4 bases, in that order; junction bases with no gene match: 3. This CDR3 is CASSLVREGYEQYF. The CDR3 nucleotides read TGTGCCAGCAGCTTAGTCCGGGAGGGATACGAGCAGTACTTC. The full variable domain, in which reference TRBV7-2 and TRBJ2-7 provide the parts outside the CDR3, is GAGVSQSPSNKVTEKGKDVELRCDPISGHTALYWYRQSLGQGLEFLIYFQGNSAPDKSGLPSDRFSAERTGGSVSTLTIQRTQQEDSAVYLCASSLVREGYEQYFGPGTRLTVT.

V usage is TRBV5-1 and J usage is TRBJ1-6; D is undetermined. V lost 0 bases and J 4 bases, leaving 5 bases between the germline ends. This CDR3 is built from 14 residues. CDR1 is SGHRS, CDR2 YFSETQ, per germline. The CDR3 sequence: CASSLDRYNSPLHF. CDR3 nucleotide sequence: TGCGCCAGCAGCTTGGACAGATATAATTCACCCCTCCACTTT.

This chain connects TRBV19 to TRBJ2-7, with D possibly matching TRBD2 (6 bases). V dropped 1 base and J dropped 3 bases, with 13 bases sitting between them. The CDR3 spans 15 residues. CDR1 is LNHDA, CDR2 SQIVND, per germline (reference sequence). The CDR3 is CASSIAGTGVYEQYF. The CDR3 DNA reads as TGTGCCAGTAGTATAGCAGGGACTGGAGTCTACGAGCAGTACTTC.

The V call is TRBV10-1, the J call TRBJ2-1; D uncertain. The germline V gene encodes CDR1 WNHNN and CDR2 SYGVQD (reference sequence). The CDR3 is made up of 13 amino acids. Between the trimmed V and J ends, which lost 4 bases and 9 bases, there was a span of 13 bases. The CDR3 here is CASSGALVSEQFF. CDR3 DNA: TGCGCCAGCAGTGGGGCGCTAGTAAGTGAGCAGTTCTTC.

The chain combines TRBV7-2 with TRBJ1-1; 7 bases fit TRBD1. The CDR3 contains 15 residues. Germline CDR1 reads SGHTA; CDR2 reads FQGNSA. The V gene end was trimmed by 5 bases and the J gene end by 4 bases; junction bases not matched to a gene: 10. The CDR3 DNA reads as TGTGCCAGCAGCCCAAGGGACAGAGGCTCCACTGAAGCTTTCTTT. Translation: CASSPRDRGSTEAFF.

V and J are TRBV7-9 and TRBJ2-7; D may be TRBD1 (5 bases). There are 15 residues in the CDR3. Germline CDR1 SEHNR, CDR2 FQNEAQ (reference sequence). Trimming removed 1 base at V and 2 bases at J, with 12 bases between. This CDR3 reads CASSLVLGRAYEQYF. Here the CDR3 DNA reads TGTGCCAGCAGCTTAGTCCTCGGCAGGGCCTACGAGCAGTACTTC.

The chain joins TRBV2 to TRBJ2-1; D call uncertain. The CDR3 has 10 residues. Trimming shortened V by 8 bases and J by 5 bases, and 4 bases separated the two germline ends. Germline lookup yields CDR1 SNHLY and CDR2 FYNNEI. In DNA, the CDR3 is TGTGCCAGCGACGACAATGAGCAGTTCTTC. This translates into CASDDNEQFF. The full variable domain, with the rest looked up from reference TRBV2 and TRBJ2-1, is EPEVTQTPSHQVTQMGQEVILRCVPISNHLYFYWYRQILGQKVEFLVSFYNNEISEKSEIFDDQFSVERPDGSNFTLKIRSTKLEDSAMYFCASDDNEQFFGPGTRLTVL.

This clone came up once. The chain recombines TRBV7-2 with TRBJ2-1; D is uncertain. The germline V gene encodes CDR1 SGHTA and CDR2 FQGNSA. Trimming left V 5 bases short and J 0 bases short, with 14 bases between. This CDR3 is 16 amino acids long. CDR3 nucleotide sequence: TGTGCCAGCAGCATCAAGACGGTCAGCTCCTACAATGAGCAGTTCTTC. It is translated as CASSIKTVSSYNEQFF.

This chain links TRBV7-2 with TRBJ1-2, with D unclear. Trimming stripped 0 bases from V and 4 bases from J, with 6 bases between. The V gene's germline CDR1 is SGHTA and CDR2 FQGNSA. This CDR3 has 13 residues. The CDR3 nucleotides are TGTGCCAGCAGCTTAGCTGAGTCCTATGGCTACACCTTC. This translates into CASSLAESYGYTF.

The chain uses TRBV7-9 and TRBJ2-3; perhaps TRBD2 as D (5 bases). The CDR3 extends over 14 amino acids. CDR1 SEHNR and CDR2 FQNEAQ come from the germline V gene (reference sequence). V lost 0 bases and J 6 bases, leaving 10 bases between the germline ends. CDR3 amino acids: CASSLARGVDTQYF. In DNA form, the CDR3 reads TGTGCCAGCAGCTTAGCACGGGGTGTGGATACGCAGTATTTT.

The J gene is TRBJ1-6, the V gene TRBV5-1, with a possible D match to TRBD1 (6 bases). Trimming removed 3 bases at V and 8 bases at J, with 12 bases between. The length of the CDR3 is 14 residues. Germline V gene data show CDR1 as SGHRS and CDR2 as YFSETQ. The CDR3 here is CASSSRDTDSPLHF. As DNA, the CDR3 is TGCGCCAGCAGCTCCCGGGACACTGATTCACCCCTCCACTTT.

V gene TRBV18 combines with J gene TRBJ2-5, with D possibly matching TRBD1 (6 bases). Germline CDR1 and CDR2: KGHSH and LQKENI. Between the trimmed V and J ends, which lost 0 bases and 2 bases, there was a span of 13 bases. The CDR3 totals 16 residues. This CDR3 reads CASSPPVGGWQETQYF. The CDR3 DNA reads TGTGCCAGCTCACCACCCGTAGGGGGTTGGCAAGAGACCCAGTACTTC. Based on the CDR3 plus reference TRBV18 and TRBJ2-5, the full variable domain is NAGVMQNPRHLVRRRGQEARLRCSPMKGHSHVYWYRQLPEEGLKFMVYLQKENIIDESGMPKERFSAEFPKEGPSILRIQQVVRGDSAAYFCASSPPVGGWQETQYFGPGTRLLVL.

This chain links TRBV2 with TRBJ1-2, with no clear D. Germline V gene sequence: CDR1 SNHLY, CDR2 FYNNEI. V lost 7 bases and J lost 7, with 16 bases in between. CDR3 length equals 13 residues. DNA for the CDR3: TGTGCCAGCAAGGTTACGGGATTTAGTGGCTACACCTTC. It yields the protein CASKVTGFSGYTF.

V is TRBV5-1 and J is TRBJ2-7; 9 positions match TRBD1. V lost 4 bases and J lost 4; bases outside the gene matches: 18. The CDR3 extends over 18 amino acids. The V gene's germline CDR1 is SGHRS and CDR2 YFSETQ. CDR3 residues: CASSTGQGEDRLGYEQYF. Written as DNA, the CDR3 is TGCGCCAGCAGCACGGGACAGGGAGAAGATAGGCTCGGGTACGAGCAGTACTTC.

This clone was detected a few times. The junction differs from germline at one of its ends, possibly a read error. The chain carries TRBV2 and TRBJ1-6; 7 nucleotides align to TRBD1. CDR1 SNHLY and CDR2 FYNNEI come from the germline V gene. CDR3 length equals 14 residues. The CDR3 DNA follows: TGTGCCAGCAGGGAAGACAGGGAGGATTCACCCCTCCACTTT. It codes for CASREDREDSPLHF.

The chain joins TRBV29-1 to TRBJ2-7, with TRBD1 matching 7 bases. Germline assignment: CDR1 SQVTM and CDR2 ANQGSEA. The CDR3 covers 12 residues. V shed 4 bases and J 4 bases; nucleotides not matched to a gene: 4. In DNA, the CDR3 is TGCAGCGTTGGTACAGGGGAGTACGAGCAGTACTTC. Protein product: CSVGTGEYEQYF.

This clone was picked up one time. The rearrangement links TRBV5-1 to TRBJ2-1; TRBD1 or TRBD2 may be the D gene (6 bases each). There are 14 residues in the CDR3. The V gene's germline CDR1 is SGHRS and CDR2 YFSETQ. With 0 bases removed from V and 7 bases from J, the gap between germline ends came to 11 bases. The CDR3 DNA follows: TGCGCCAGCAGCTTGGTGGGGGGCGCGAATGAGCAGTTCTTC. It yields the protein CASSLVGGANEQFF.

The CDR3 loop reads CASSWTGTYEQYF. CDR3 DNA: TGTGCCAGCAGCTGGACAGGGACCTACGAGCAGTACTTC. The J gene is TRBJ2-7, the V gene TRBV5-6; 8 bases agree with TRBD1. Trimming removed 3 bases from V and 2 bases from J; junction bases left unmatched: 1. Germline V gene data show CDR1 as SGHDT and CDR2 as YYEEEE. The CDR3 runs 13 residues.

This chain connects TRBV15 to TRBJ1-2, with a possible D match to TRBD1 (6 bases). Germline values: CDR1 LNHNV, CDR2 YYDKDF (reference sequence). Trimming took 1 base from V and 6 from J, leaving 15 bases between them. The CDR3 has 15 amino acids. The CDR3 DNA follows: TGTGCCACCAGCAGAGGGACCCACAGGGTGGATGGCTACACCTTC. Translated: CATSRGTHRVDGYTF.

V is TRBV2 and J is TRBJ1-2, with TRBD1 identical over 7 bases. V lost 4 bases and J lost 0; bases outside the gene matches: 5. The CDR3 consists of 15 residues. The germline V gene has CDR1 SNHLY and CDR2 FYNNEI. The CDR3 nucleotides are TGTGCCAGCAGTGCGACAGGGTCTTCTAACTATGGCTACACCTTC. Encoded protein: CASSATGSSNYGYTF.

The chain combines TRBV5-1 with TRBJ2-7; possible D gene TRBD2, 5 bases. The V end was cut by 0 bases, the J end by 3 bases, with 7 bases between. The CDR3 consists of 13 residues. Germline lookup yields CDR1 SGHRS and CDR2 YFSETQ. The CDR3 bases are TGCGCCAGCAGCTTGGCGAGGGACTACGAGCAGTACTTC. Protein product: CASSLARDYEQYF.

The chain uses TRBV7-9 and TRBJ2-2, with D possibly matching TRBD1 (5 bases). V lost 5 bases and J lost 3, with 13 bases in between. This CDR3 contains 15 residues. The germline V gene encodes CDR1 SEHNR and CDR2 FQNEAQ (reference sequence). CDR3: CASSRNRTHTGELFF. The CDR3 nucleotides read TGTGCCAGCAGCCGGAACAGGACCCACACCGGGGAGCTGTTTTTT.

The rearrangement uses TRBV25-1 and TRBJ1-6; D is uncertain. Germline values: CDR1 MGHDK, CDR2 SYGVNS. Trimming removed 2 bases at V and 8 bases at J, with 7 bases between. This CDR3 is built from 13 residues. As DNA, the CDR3 is TGTGCCAGCAGTGAAAGCGGTGATTCACCCCTCCACTTT. This codes for CASSESGDSPLHF.

V and J are TRBV27 and TRBJ2-1, with D unclear. Germline CDR1 reads MNHEY; CDR2 reads SMNVEV (reference sequence). The CDR3 totals 13 residues. V was pared by 2 bases and J by 4 bases, with 6 bases between. DNA for the CDR3: TGTGCCAGCAGTTTACTCGGTTACAATGAGCAGTTCTTC. Protein sequence: CASSLLGYNEQFF.